Sequencing of this TCR beta chain was carried out in a study of T cell repertoires in cytomegalovirus infection. Overall study results and limits: Clonotype analysis showed dominance of the ex vivo response by HLA-C-restricted CMV-specific TCR beta clonotypes.

The germline V gene has CDR1 MNHEY and CDR2 SVGAGI. The CDR3 length is 15 residues. V lost 5 bases to trimming and J lost 1 base, with 12 bases between them. Details on this clonotype: What it binds is unknown.

MiXCR, applied by TCRdb to the reads, yields one record per CDR3 protein. The table has hundreds of thousands of distinct CDR3 sequences, roughly a sixth seen once. Sequenced sample: PBMCs. This TCR was recovered from a human donor in good health (CMV status not recorded). Some clones in this sample may be carry-over from other donors' samples. The J gene is TRBJ2-1, the V gene TRBV6-5; tentative D call: TRBD2 (6 bases). CDR3 sequence: CASSGGAPSYNEQFF. For the CDR3, the DNA is TGTGCCAGCAGTGGCGGGGCCCCTTCCTACAATGAGCAGTTCTTC.